These 31 T cell receptor beta chains originate from one sample sequenced in a study of blood T cell repertoires in COVID-19. The assay was immunoSEQ multiplex PCR, and TCRdb's table has in-frame clones only and misses some. The table includes roughly 140,000 clones, 90% detected once. Material for sequencing was peripheral blood. Receptors originate from a woman aged 80 or over with acute or convalescent COVID-19.

As concerns this clone: The junction departs from germline at one end; a sequencing error may be responsible. This chain links TRBV19 with TRBJ2-4; a possible D gene is TRBD2 (5 bases). Germline V gene sequence: CDR1 LNHDA, CDR2 SQIVND (reference sequence). The CDR3 is 15 residues long. The CDR3: CASSAQVGVPVIRYF. In DNA, the CDR3 is TGTGCCAGTAGTGCCCAAGTCGGGGTCCCTGTGATTCGGTACTTC.

This chain links TRBV6-1 with TRBJ1-1; the D is unclear. The length of the CDR3 is 14 residues. Per the germline V gene, CDR1 is MNHNS and CDR2 is SASEGT. The V end was cut by 2 bases, the J end by 1 base, with 8 bases between. The CDR3 DNA is TGTGCCAGCAGTGAACTGGGGAGGAACACTGAAGCTTTCTTT. This codes for CASSELGRNTEAFF.

The chain carries TRBV6-5 and TRBJ1-1; 8 nucleotides match TRBD1. Germline CDR1 is MNHEY and CDR2 is SVGAGI. The CDR3 length is 14 residues. Trimming took 4 bases from V and 6 from J; bases not matched to a gene: 7. This CDR3 is CASSSGQGWSEAFF. The CDR3 bases are TGTGCCAGCAGTTCTGGACAGGGTTGGTCTGAAGCTTTCTTT.

The gene calls are TRBV6-6 and TRBJ1-1, with D possibly matching TRBD1 (5 bases). This CDR3 has 13 amino acids. Trimming stripped 5 bases from V and 2 bases from J, with 9 bases between. CDR1 and CDR2 (germline): MNHNY, SVGAGI (reference sequence). CDR3 loop: CASSVQGNTEAFF. The CDR3, as DNA: TGTGCCAGCAGTGTCCAGGGAAACACTGAAGCTTTCTTT.

In this sample, this clone turned up once. The rearrangement links TRBV16 to TRBJ1-5, with D perhaps matching TRBD1 (6 bases). The germline CDR1 and CDR2 sequences are KGHSY and FQNENV. This CDR3 comprises 13 residues. V lost 6 bases and J lost 2, with 8 bases in between. The CDR3: CASSPGGNQPQHF. The CDR3 coding sequence is TGTGCCAGCAGTCCAGGGGGCAATCAGCCCCAGCATTTT. Variable domain in full (rest from reference TRBV16 and TRBJ1-5): GEEVAQTPKHLVRGEGQKAKLYCAPIKGHSYVFWYQQVLKNEFKFLISFQNENVFDETGMPKERFSAKCLPNSPCSLEIQATKLEDSAVYFCASSPGGNQPQHFGDGTRLSIL.

The J gene is TRBJ1-5, the V gene TRBV30; maybe TRBD1 (5 bases). The CDR3 sequence is 13 residues long. V lost 7 bases, J lost 2 bases, and 12 bases lay in between. Germline CDR1 is GTSNPN and CDR2 is SVGIG (reference sequence). The CDR3 region is CALGGGGNQPQHF. DNA of the CDR3: TGTGCCTTGGGGGGGGGTGGCAATCAGCCCCAGCATTTT.

This clone has a handful of counts. The chain recombines TRBV5-1 with TRBJ2-7, with unresolved D. The length of the CDR3 is 16 residues. V lost 5 bases and J 0 bases, leaving 18 bases between the germline ends. Germline CDR1 reads SGHRS; CDR2 reads YFSETQ. This CDR3 is CASRLSPRSHSYEQYF. CDR3 nucleotides: TGCGCCAGCAGACTCTCCCCGCGGAGCCACTCCTACGAGCAGTACTTC.

This clone was detected only a few times. The rearrangement joins TRBV19 to TRBJ1-3; D unclear. This CDR3 contains 14 residues. CDR1 and CDR2 from the germline V gene are LNHDA and SQIVND (reference sequence). V was trimmed by 2 bases and J by 0 bases, leaving 5 bases between them. The CDR3 nucleotides are TGTGCCAGTAGTATACGGGGCTCTGGAAACACCATATATTTT. Protein product: CASSIRGSGNTIYF.

The V call is TRBV19, the J call TRBJ1-1; D might be TRBD1 (5 bases). Germline-derived CDR1 and CDR2 are LNHDA and SQIVND (reference sequence). The V and J ends lost 7 bases and 5 bases respectively, with 14 bases between them. CDR3 size: 13 residues. CDR3 bases: TGTGCCAGTACCGCCAGGGAAGGTACTGAAGCTTTCTTT. It specifies CASTAREGTEAFF.

This clone has more than one count but fewer than ten. The chain uses TRBV6-5 and TRBJ1-6; 8 nucleotides line up with TRBD1. Trimming cost V 2 bases and J 8 bases; bases outside gene matches: 2. The germline gives CDR1 MNHEY, CDR2 SVGAGI. The CDR3 extends over 14 amino acids. The CDR3, as DNA: TGTGCCAGCAGTTACGACAGGGGTCATTCACCCCTCCACTTT. Its protein is CASSYDRGHSPLHF.

CDR3 region: CASSRPGGGNSPLHF. CDR3 bases: TGTGCCAGCAGCCGGCCGGGGGGCGGCAATTCACCCCTCCACTTT. The gene calls are TRBV3-1 (or the pseudogene TRBV3-2) and TRBJ1-6, with a weak D call TRBD1 (6 bases). CDR3 length equals 15 residues. Germline V gives CDR1 LGHDT, CDR2 YNNKEL (reference sequence). V lost 4 bases and J 7 bases, leaving 14 bases between the germline ends.

The chain joins TRBV6-5 to TRBJ1-4; D gene ambiguous. Trimming removed 7 bases at V and 4 bases at J, with 13 bases between. CDR1 MNHEY and CDR2 SVGAGI come from the germline V gene. The length of the CDR3 is 14 residues. The CDR3 DNA follows: TGTGCCAGCACCCCGGGGAGCTTTAATGAAAAACTGTTTTTT. It yields the protein CASTPGSFNEKLFF.

The rearrangement uses TRBV6-5 and TRBJ2-3; unclear D gene. Trimming shortened V by 4 bases and J by 4 bases, and 9 bases separated the two germline ends. CDR1 and CDR2 (germline): MNHEY, SVGAGI. This CDR3 contains 13 residues. As DNA, the CDR3 is TGTGCCAGCAGTTTCTATCAGGCAGATACGCAGTATTTT. It specifies CASSFYQADTQYF.

The chain employs TRBV12-5 and TRBJ2-2; D uncertain. Germline V lookup: CDR1 LGHNT, CDR2 FRNRAP. V was pared by 3 bases and J by 7 bases, with 6 bases between. This CDR3 contains 12 residues. The CDR3 region is CASGFGVGELFF. The CDR3 coding sequence is TGTGCTAGTGGTTTCGGAGTCGGGGAGCTGTTTTTT.

The rearrangement links TRBV10-1 to TRBJ2-7; no firm D call. Germline lookup yields CDR1 WNHNN and CDR2 SYGVQD (reference sequence). This CDR3 has 13 amino acids. V was shortened by 5 bases and J by 5 bases, with 13 bases between the two germline ends. The CDR3 DNA sequence: TGCGCCAGCAGTAAAAACAGTCCTAACGAGCAGTACTTC. Translating gives CASSKNSPNEQYF.

The V and J genes are TRBV9 and TRBJ2-3; TRBD2 matches 8 bases. The ends lost 1 base at V and 2 bases at J; junction bases unmatched: 9. The CDR3 sequence is 17 residues long. CDR1 is SGDLS, CDR2 YYNGEE, per germline. The CDR3 reads CASSVSGGRQYTDTQYF. DNA for the CDR3: TGTGCCAGCAGCGTATCGGGGGGGAGACAGTACACAGATACGCAGTATTTT. Together with reference TRBV9 and TRBJ2-3, the CDR3 gives the full variable domain: DSGVTQTPKHLITATGQRVTLRCSPRSGDLSVYWYQQSLDQGLQFLIQYYNGEERAKGNILERFSAQQFPDLHSELNLSSLELGDSALYFCASSVSGGRQYTDTQYFGPGTRLTVL.

The J gene is TRBJ2-1, the V gene TRBV20-1, with D hard to call. CDR1 DFQATT and CDR2 SNEGSKA come from the germline V gene (reference sequence). The V and J ends lost 3 bases and 5 bases respectively, with 5 bases between them. The CDR3 runs 11 residues. The chain's CDR3 is CSASNNNEQFF. CDR3 nucleotides: TGCAGTGCTAGTAACAACAATGAGCAGTTCTTC.

The V and J genes are TRBV9 and TRBJ2-2; TRBD1 might be the D (5 bases). The CDR3 has 15 amino acids. Trimming shortened V by 1 base and J by 11 bases, and 18 bases separated the two germline ends. Germline V CDR1 and CDR2: SGDLS, YYNGEE. For the CDR3, the DNA is TGTGCCAGCAGCGTATCGGGTGGGGCGTACGCAGAGCTGTTTTTT. It is translated as CASSVSGGAYAELFF. Variable domain in full (rest from reference TRBV9 and TRBJ2-2): DSGVTQTPKHLITATGQRVTLRCSPRSGDLSVYWYQQSLDQGLQFLIQYYNGEERAKGNILERFSAQQFPDLHSELNLSSLELGDSALYFCASSVSGGAYAELFFGEGSRLTVL.

The V and J genes are TRBV12-3 or TRBV12-4 and TRBJ1-2; D not certain. V was pared by 2 bases and J by 2 bases, with 6 bases between. The CDR3 sequence is 13 residues long. The CDR3 coding sequence is TGTGCCAGCAGTTTAAGTAGCAACTATGGCTACACCTTC. Translating gives CASSLSSNYGYTF.

The gene calls are TRBV4-3 and TRBJ2-1, with TRBD2 matching over 9 bases. Germline CDR1 reads LGHNA; CDR2 reads YSLEER. Germline trimming cut 6 bases from V and 7 bases from J; bases unmatched to any gene: 16. CDR3 length: 17 amino acids. The CDR3 protein is CASSPSVFAGGRNEQFF. For the CDR3, the DNA is TGCGCCAGCAGTCCCTCTGTCTTTGCGGGGGGGCGGAATGAGCAGTTCTTC.

CDR3 region: CASSLGRAYEQYF. DNA of the CDR3: TGTGCCAGCAGCTTAGGGAGGGCCTACGAGCAGTACTTC. J is TRBJ2-7 and V is TRBV7-2, with a tentative D call TRBD2 (6 bases). There are 13 residues in the CDR3. With 1 base removed from V and 2 bases from J, the gap between germline ends came to 6 bases. In germline, CDR1 is SGHTA, CDR2 FQGNSA.

This chain uses TRBV19 with TRBJ2-3; D is uncertain. The V end lost 6 bases, the J end lost 2 bases, and 12 bases lay between the germline ends. Germline lookup yields CDR1 LNHDA and CDR2 SQIVND (reference sequence). The CDR3 is 14 amino acids. The CDR3, as DNA: TGTGCCAGTAGCACAGCCCGACCCACAGATACGCAGTATTTT. This sequence encodes CASSTARPTDTQYF. The variable domain in full, completed from reference TRBV19 and TRBJ2-3, reads DGGITQSPKYLFRKEGQNVTLSCEQNLNHDAMYWYRQDPGQGLRLIYYSQIVNDFQKGDIAEGYSVSREKKESFPLTVTSAQKNPTAFYLCASSTARPTDTQYFGPGTRLTVL.

The chain couples TRBV2 to TRBJ2-7, with 7 positions matching TRBD1. V gave up 6 bases and J gave up 4 bases; unmatched junction bases: 6. CDR1 is SNHLY, CDR2 FYNNEI, per germline. CDR3 size: 13 residues. Written as DNA, the CDR3 is TGTGCCAGCAGGCAGGGACAGCTATACGAGCAGTACTTC. It encodes CASRQGQLYEQYF. The complete variable domain, with remaining parts taken from reference TRBV2 and TRBJ2-7, reads EPEVTQTPSHQVTQMGQEVILRCVPISNHLYFYWYRQILGQKVEFLVSFYNNEISEKSEIFDDQFSVERPDGSNFTLKIRSTKLEDSAMYFCASRQGQLYEQYFGPGTRLTVT.

The chain uses TRBV6-5 and TRBJ2-7, with a tentative D call TRBD1 (5 bases). The V and J ends lost 6 bases and 2 bases respectively, with 17 bases between them. From germline, CDR1 is MNHEY and CDR2 SVGAGI. This CDR3 contains 15 residues. As DNA, the CDR3 is TGTGCCAGCAGACGCCAGTCTCAGGGTCCCTACGAGCAGTACTTC. Protein sequence: CASRRQSQGPYEQYF.

The chain employs TRBV9 and TRBJ1-1, with 7 bases identical to TRBD1. Trimming removed 4 bases from V and 5 bases from J; junction bases left unmatched: 11. CDR1 and CDR2 from the germline V gene are SGDLS and YYNGEE. The CDR3 has 15 amino acids. The CDR3 sequence: CASSTSDRVGTEAFF. The CDR3 nucleotides read TGTGCCAGCAGCACCAGCGACAGGGTAGGGACTGAAGCTTTCTTT. Looking up the rest from reference TRBV9 and TRBJ1-1 gives the full variable domain: DSGVTQTPKHLITATGQRVTLRCSPRSGDLSVYWYQQSLDQGLQFLIQYYNGEERAKGNILERFSAQQFPDLHSELNLSSLELGDSALYFCASSTSDRVGTEAFFGQGTRLTVV.

The rearrangement joins TRBV6-5 to TRBJ1-1, with D possibly matching TRBD1 (5 bases). The length of the CDR3 is 13 residues. V lost 10 bases and J 3 bases, leaving 15 bases between the germline ends. The germline CDR1 and CDR2 sequences are MNHEY and SVGAGI. The CDR3 spells CATLRGRDTEAFF. CDR3 DNA: TGTGCCACTCTTCGGGGGAGGGACACTGAAGCTTTCTTT.

The gene calls are TRBV10-1 and TRBJ1-2; a weak D match, TRBD1 (5 bases). The CDR3 loop spans 11 amino acids. V lost 3 bases, J lost 7 bases, and 6 bases lay in between. The germline CDR1 and CDR2 sequences are WNHNN and SYGVQD (reference sequence). CDR3 in amino acids: CASSDGGGYTF. In DNA, the CDR3 is TGCGCCAGCAGTGACGGGGGTGGCTACACCTTC.

The DNA for the CDR3 is TGCGCCAGCAGCTTGGGAGCAGCGACGGGGGCCGGGGAGCTGTTTTTT. Translated, it gives CASSLGAATGAGELFF. The chain joins TRBV5-1 to TRBJ2-2; a weak D match, TRBD2 (6 bases). CDR1 SGHRS and CDR2 YFSETQ come from the germline V gene. The CDR3 totals 16 residues. V lost 0 bases and J 6 bases, leaving 15 bases between the germline ends.

J is TRBJ2-1 and V is TRBV6-5; D may be TRBD2 (6 bases). V lost 7 bases, J lost 7 bases, and 11 bases lay in between. This CDR3 is built from 12 residues. Germline CDR1 and CDR2: MNHEY and SVGAGI. This CDR3 reads CASTSRGNEQFF. In DNA, the CDR3 is TGTGCCAGCACCTCACGGGGGAATGAGCAGTTCTTC.

This clone was observed once. The chain links TRBV6-5 to TRBJ1-1; D perhaps matches TRBD1 (6 bases). Looked up from germline, CDR1 is MNHEY and CDR2 is SVGAGI. The CDR3 has 16 residues. Trimming took 0 bases from V and 0 from J, leaving 11 bases between them. CDR3 protein: CASSYSAGALNTEAFF. CDR3 in DNA: TGTGCCAGCAGTTACTCAGCGGGGGCCCTGAACACTGAAGCTTTCTTT.

V and J are TRBV6-5 and TRBJ2-1, with a tentative D call TRBD1 (6 bases). V dropped 4 bases and J dropped 15 bases, with 16 bases sitting between them. This CDR3 has 12 amino acids. The V gene's germline CDR1 is MNHEY and CDR2 SVGAGI. The CDR3 nucleotides are TGTGCCAGCAGTTCTACGACAGGCCGACCGTTCTTC. Protein sequence: CASSSTTGRPFF.